This is a list of T cell receptor beta chains from one sample in a study of T cells in Graves' hyperthyroidism and ophthalmopathy. TCRdb re-derived calls from the multiplex PCR reads in MiXCR, one entry per CDR3 protein. This sample carries 490,000 or so distinct CDR3 sequences, less than 25% of them seen once, and the ten largest clones take less than 65%. Source material: blood. These receptors came from a woman in her 70s with Graves' ophthalmopathy. Each CDR3 is given with its conserved first and last residue. Each record gives: V gene, J gene, clone size, CDR3 length, CDR3 protein. Some rows mark clone size as missing; the rest say once, few, many or name a class of expanded clone.

TRBV25-1,TRBJ1-2,NA,12,CASSAGGNGYTF
TRBV29-1,TRBJ2-3,few,14,CSVEAGARADTQYF
TRBV20-1,TRBJ2-7,few,12,CSASKSPYEQYF
TRBV27,TRBJ1-6,few,16,CASSLLARGTNSPLHF
TRBV24-1,TRBJ1-5,NA,14,CATSGTGWNQPQHF
TRBV7-8,TRBJ2-1,NA,16,CASSLVREERHNEQFF
TRBV28,TRBJ2-3,many,14,CASSGSRGPDTQYF
TRBV7-2,TRBJ2-1,many,13,CASSLVGWNEQFF
TRBV7-2,TRBJ2-7,few,17,CASSAHTGLAGLYEQYF
TRBV29-1,TRBJ1-5,NA,13,CSVAGSGNQPQHF
TRBV9,TRBJ1-4,few,14,CASSKFDSLGKLFF
TRBV24-1,TRBJ2-5,few,14,CATSENRAWETQYF
TRBV7-9,TRBJ2-3,NA,16,CASSFGDGQGAATQYF
TRBV2,TRBJ2-7,many,15,CASSQQGSSSYEQYF
TRBV29-1,TRBJ2-2,few,15,CSVKSFTGSSGELFF
TRBV30,TRBJ2-2,NA,15,CAWSVLPQNTGELFF
TRBV19,TRBJ1-6,NA,11,CASNRNSPLHF
TRBV12-3/TRBV12-4,TRBJ2-3,few,15,CASSLGGGASDTQYF
TRBV7-3,TRBJ1-1,many,14,CASSLIGGGTEAFF
TRBV7-2,TRBJ2-1,NA,16,CASSLVAGDRGNEQFF
TRBV7-6,TRBJ2-1,few,13,CASSQEANNEQFF
TRBV4-2,TRBJ2-7,NA,15,CASSHPTSGHYEQYF
TRBV6-1,TRBJ2-7,few,14,CASSENWRRNEQYF
TRBV5-1,TRBJ2-3,NA,14,CASSWERSTDTQYF
TRBV7-2,TRBJ2-3,many,14,CASSTGTGSDTQYF